The clone carrying this TCR beta chain was observed at least ten times. Antigen unknown. This specimen belongs to a study of spatial heterogeneity in lung cancer. Looking at the study overall: Within raw reads, each unique TCR and UMI combination appeared on average more than ten times.

Described time point: sample taken at primary tumor resection. Untreated early-stage non-small cell lung cancer patients, over 55 in total, were the donors. Regarding the study as a whole: Counts of expanded intratumoral alpha and beta TCRs tracked tumor mutation counts.

TCRdb re-called the 5' RACE reads through MiXCR, storing one row per CDR3 protein. The sample lists approximately 9,600 distinct CDR3 sequences; under 8.5% were seen once. CDR3 length: 13 amino acids. The V and J ends lost 6 bases and 2 bases respectively, with 10 bases between them. The specimen comprised lung tumor tissue, sampled at surgery. This TCR was sampled from a male donor with early-stage non-small cell lung cancer. V gene TRBV12-3 or TRBV12-4 combines with J gene TRBJ2-5; D gene unclear. CDR3 coding DNA: TGTGCCAGCAGCTCCAAATTTCAAGAGACCCAGTACTTC. Protein: CASSSKFQETQYF.